The present T cell receptor beta chain was sequenced within a study of blood T cells in healthy people across ages. Broader study findings: More naive CD4+ cells and higher diversity marked long-lived donors relative to aged donors. When one million T cells were used, diversity estimates were thought to be underestimates.

A note on this clonotype: As yet, its antigen is unknown.

For the second PCR, which ran for 7 to 11 cycles, a sample-barcoded 5' primer and a J-beta primer mix were used. Each CDR3 protein is one row after TCRdb ran MiXCR on the 5' RACE reads. Altogether 1.8 million or so distinct CDR3 sequences are present, approximately 40% being singletons, with the ten largest covering 23%. Every donor contributed roughly 11 milliliters of peripheral blood by blood draw. They isolated at least 7 million PBMCs from each sample. This TCR was sampled from a human donor in good health. Sequenced material: blood.

CDR3 DNA: TGTGCCAGCAGTTCCCGCCTCGTCTTGTCCCCCGAACATACGCAGTATTTT. This sequence encodes CASSSRLVLSPEHTQYF. The chain employs TRBV28 and TRBJ2-3, with D uncertain. This CDR3 is 17 amino acids long. Germline CDR1 is MDHEN and CDR2 is SYDVKM. V was shortened by 4 bases and J by 7 bases, with 24 bases between the two germline ends.